This entry features one T cell receptor (beta chain) sequence. Its matching antigen is unknown. The J segment lost 5 bases and the V segment lost 5 bases, leaving 10 bases of the junction unmatched. Per the germline V gene, CDR1 is MNHEY and CDR2 is SMNVEV (reference sequence). The CDR3 totals 15 residues. Primers for the PCR totalled 60 Vbeta and 13 Jbeta. TCRdb's table, derived via immunoSEQ multiplex PCR, lists solely in-frame clones and lacks some. This listing includes 100,000 to 150,000 clones. These data are taken from a study of cytomegalovirus exposure and HLA in healthy donors. General observations from the study: TCR beta V- and J-gene trimming, according to a later analysis, was linked to a missense DCLRE1C variant. The study had only CMV serostatus as immune exposure information. With high specificity and sensitivity, the classifier reportedly diagnosed cytomegalovirus status.

The chain joins TRBV27 to TRBJ2-5, with TRBD1 identical over 8 bases. Sequencing used PBMCs. This receptor was taken from a woman aged 35 to 49 in good health and CMV-seropositive. The CDR3 is CASSPRTGKGETQYF. In DNA, the CDR3 is TGTGCCAGCAGTCCGAGGACAGGGAAGGGGGAGACCCAGTACTTC.